This T cell receptor beta chain came from a study of CD8+CD57+ T cells in acquired aplastic anemia. Whole-study context: Yields of DNA that came from sorted CD4+ and CD8+ cells averaged about 2.9 ug.

TCR beta VDJ and CDR3 profiles were obtained from a genomic DNA template. TCRdb ran MiXCR on the reads and lists one entry per CDR3 protein. The table shows 120,000 or so distinct CDR3 sequences, with roughly 40% occurring only once. In its sample, this clonotype ranks as medium-sized. Patients selected for sequencing had displayed CD8+CD57+ cell expansion by flow cytometry. The V segment lost 3 bases and the J segment 12 bases; nucleotides outside the gene matches: 11. CDR1 LNHNV and CDR2 YYDKDF come from the germline V gene (reference sequence). The CDR3 covers 13 residues. This chain links TRBV15 with TRBJ2-7, with 7 bases that match TRBD1. Sequenced input: sorted CD4+, CD8+, or CD8+CD57+ T cells (not recorded which) from PBMCs. The sequence derives from a human donor with aplastic anemia. The CDR3 loop is CATSRARQGELYV. CDR3 DNA sequence: TGTGCCACCAGCAGGGCAAGACAGGGCGAACTGTACGTC.